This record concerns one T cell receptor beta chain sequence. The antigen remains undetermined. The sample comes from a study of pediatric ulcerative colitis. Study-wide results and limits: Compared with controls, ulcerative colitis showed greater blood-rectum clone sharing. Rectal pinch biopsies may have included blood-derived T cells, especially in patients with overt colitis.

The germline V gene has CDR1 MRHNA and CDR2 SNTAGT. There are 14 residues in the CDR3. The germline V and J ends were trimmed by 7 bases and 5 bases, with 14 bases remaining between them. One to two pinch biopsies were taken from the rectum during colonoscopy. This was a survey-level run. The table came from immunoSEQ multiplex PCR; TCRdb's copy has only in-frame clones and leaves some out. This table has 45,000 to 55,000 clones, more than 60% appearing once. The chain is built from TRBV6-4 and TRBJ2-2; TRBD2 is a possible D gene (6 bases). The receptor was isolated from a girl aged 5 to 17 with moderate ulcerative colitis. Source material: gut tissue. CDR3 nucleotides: TGTGCCAGCACCGGGACTCCTGGTACCGGGGAGCTGTTTTTT. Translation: CASTGTPGTGELFF.